This T cell receptor (beta chain) was captured by sequencing in a study of vaccination and CD4 T cells after COVID-19. Using its own MiXCR run on the PCR reads, TCRdb lists one record per CDR3 protein. The sample holds 12,000 to 15,000 distinct CDR3 sequences; 69% are singletons and the top ten take around 1.1%. Sequencing was performed on CD4+ T cells from blood, taken after SARS-CoV-2 vaccination. This receptor was identified in a human donor who had recovered from COVID-19.

CDR3 coding DNA: TGTGCCAGCAGTTTGGGGAACAGGGGTGGGGAGACCCAGTACTTC. Encoded protein: CASSLGNRGGETQYF. The chain recombines TRBV27 with TRBJ2-5; 7 bases align to TRBD1. This CDR3 is built from 15 residues. V was pared by 3 bases and J by 5 bases, with 9 bases of the junction left unmatched. Germline V lookup: CDR1 MNHEY, CDR2 SMNVEV (reference sequence).